This T cell receptor beta chain was captured in a study of T-cell memory formation after mild COVID-19 (dated by TCRdb to 2020 to 2023). General notes on the study: TCR sequence clusters from the two donors were largely donor specific. Longitudinal TCRalpha and TCRbeta repertoire sequencing tracked T-cell clones expanding and contracting after mild COVID-19 in a couple of donors. Two young, previously healthy adult volunteers, one female and one male, were included in the cohort. Here is what the overall study found, with its caveats: Some responding clones were detected in pre-infection memory, suggesting pre-existing cross-reactive memory T cells joined the SARS-CoV-2 response. Whether the second-wave clones peaking on day 37 were SARS-CoV-2 specific was not confirmed. The study included only two mild cases, and larger cohorts that include severe cases with pre-infection samples were judged to be necessary. Balanced CD4/CD8 phenotypes were observed for clones contracting from day 15 to 85, whereas a bias towards CD4+ was observed for a second wave of clones expanding from day 15 to 37. Contracting CD4+ clones appeared mostly in the CM and EM memory subsets, whereas CD8+ clones were enriched in EMRA.

The reads were generated on an Illumina NovaSeq 6000. TCRalpha and TCRbeta cDNA libraries were constructed by 5'RACE with constant-segment primers, with sample barcodes and unique molecular identifiers being introduced. Trizol reagent was used to extract RNA from every sample. Library amplification was performed in two PCR steps, and a second sample barcode and Illumina TruSeq adapters were introduced in the second step. The libraries were sequenced on an Illumina NovaSeq using 2 x 150 bp paired-end reads. The study's processing was this. Demultiplexing of reads and collapsing into UMI-guided consensus sequences were performed with migec v1.2.7. Using mixcr v2.1.11, the UMI consensuses were aligned to TRA and TRB V and J templates and assembled into clonotypes. A clonotype was counted as expanded or contracted only when both edgeR and NoisET called the clonotype significant, with the noise models trained on biological replicates. edgeR calls used a false discovery rate-adjusted p below 0.01 and a log2 fold-change threshold of 1. As an exploratory analysis of dynamics, PCA with hierarchical clustering was applied to max-normalized trajectories of the 1000 most abundant clonotypes. Each responding clone was given a CD4 or CD8 phenotype based on the CD4+ and CD8+ repertoires, which had been sequenced separately. TCRdb took the public reads, trimmed them with fastp at Q25, ran MiXCR for clone calling and kept in-frame beta chains. Under each unique CDR3 protein, matching rows form one entry showing the most common genes and DNA. These V and J calls are TCRdb output, not the study's own analysis. Recorded for this sample are around 320,000 distinct CDR3 sequences; roughly a fifth of them occurred a single time. About 21% of the sample belongs to the ten largest clones.

Taken from the germline V gene, the CDR1 and CDR2 loops are SGHDN and FVKESK. The CDR3 spans 13 residues, from the cysteine through the phenylalanine. The sequence is cut down to CDR3 DNA, 39 bases in frame from base 1. V drops 3 bases and J drops 4 bases, leaving 7 bases in between. Note on this clonotype: Its antigen target is currently unknown. It has no much larger one-base neighbor in the sample; base qualities were not kept.

PBMCs were isolated by Ficoll-Paque density gradient centrifugation. The receptor's source is a man aged 18 to 29 who had mild COVID-19 (a few samples of this study predate the infection). The sample titles of this study are shuffled in the database, so cell type and time point are left out; the donor was told from shared clones. The specimen was PBMCs or a T cell subset sorted from them (not recorded which). The chain joins TRBV14 to TRBJ1-5; the D gene is possibly TRBD1, with 5 bases matching. The CDR3 in this case is CASSQGLNQPQHF. The nucleotide sequence reads as follows: TGTGCCAGCAGCCAGGGGCTGAATCAGCCCCAGCATTTT.